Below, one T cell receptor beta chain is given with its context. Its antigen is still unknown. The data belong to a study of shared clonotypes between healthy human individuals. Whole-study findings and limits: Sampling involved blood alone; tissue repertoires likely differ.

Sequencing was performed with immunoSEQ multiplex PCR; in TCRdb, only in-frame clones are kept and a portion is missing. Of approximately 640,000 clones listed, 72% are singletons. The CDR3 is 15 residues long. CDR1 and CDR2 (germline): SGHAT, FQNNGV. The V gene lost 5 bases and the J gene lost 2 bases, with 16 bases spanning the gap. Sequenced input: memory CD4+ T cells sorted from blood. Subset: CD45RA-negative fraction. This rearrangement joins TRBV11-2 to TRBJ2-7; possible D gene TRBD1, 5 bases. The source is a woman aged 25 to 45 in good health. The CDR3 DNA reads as TGTGCCAGCAGCCAAGGCACAGGCCTCCCCTACGAGCAGTACTTC. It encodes CASSQGTGLPYEQYF.